Listed below are T cell receptor beta chains from one sample, sequenced in a study of radiotherapy plus CTLA-4 blockade in lung cancer. The protocol was immunoSEQ multiplex PCR, while the TCRdb copy is restricted to in-frame clones and leaves out a portion. Of about 60,000 clones in the sample, over 80% are singletons; the top ten hold less than 5%. The specimen was peripheral blood, collected from a patient treated with radiotherapy plus ipilimumab. Receptors originate from a human donor with non-small cell lung cancer who had a partial response to radiotherapy plus ipilimumab. Both conserved end residues are part of each CDR3. Fields, in order: J gene, clone size, D gene, V gene, CDR3 protein, CDR3 DNA. The D gene is left open where the match is weak. Size is omitted from some rows. Given values are once, few, many or a class for expanded clones.

j_gene: TRBJ1-2; abundance: -; d_gene: TRBD1; v_gene: TRBV27; CDR3aa: CASSSADRGRYGYTF; CDR3nt: TGTGCCAGCAGTTCTGCAGACAGGGGGCGCTATGGCTACACCTTC
j_gene: TRBJ2-5; abundance: -; d_gene: -; v_gene: TRBV14; CDR3aa: CASSQAFDSQETQYF; CDR3nt: TGTGCCAGCAGCCAAGCCTTCGACAGTCAAGAGACCCAGTACTTC
j_gene: TRBJ2-3; abundance: once; d_gene: TRBD2; v_gene: TRBV19; CDR3aa: CASSIRAGGEDTQYF; CDR3nt: TGTGCCAGTAGTATTCGAGCGGGAGGAGAAGATACGCAGTATTTT
j_gene: TRBJ1-4; abundance: -; d_gene: -; v_gene: TRBV5-4; CDR3aa: CASRDGATNEKLFF; CDR3nt: TGTGCCAGCAGAGACGGGGCAACTAATGAAAAACTGTTTTTT
j_gene: TRBJ2-7; abundance: -; d_gene: -; v_gene: TRBV27; CDR3aa: CASGTASSYEQYF; CDR3nt: TGTGCCAGCGGGACTGCTAGCTCCTACGAGCAGTACTTC
j_gene: TRBJ1-4; abundance: -; d_gene: -; v_gene: TRBV5-4; CDR3aa: CASSFGMNRESNEKLFF; CDR3nt: TGTGCCAGCAGCTTCGGTATGAACAGGGAGTCAAATGAAAAACTGTTTTTT
j_gene: TRBJ2-1; abundance: -; d_gene: -; v_gene: TRBV11-2; CDR3aa: CASSLKSSGNEQFF; CDR3nt: TGTGCCAGCAGCTTAAAATCCTCGGGGAATGAGCAGTTCTTC
j_gene: TRBJ2-5; abundance: -; d_gene: -; v_gene: TRBV6-6; CDR3aa: CASSKQGGQETQYF; CDR3nt: TGTGCCAGCAGTAAACAGGGCGGGCAAGAGACCCAGTACTTC
j_gene: TRBJ1-4; abundance: -; d_gene: TRBD1; v_gene: TRBV27; CDR3aa: CASGTAATNEKLFF; CDR3nt: TGTGCCAGCGGGACAGCTGCAACTAATGAAAAACTGTTTTTT
j_gene: TRBJ2-3; abundance: -; d_gene: TRBD1; v_gene: TRBV6-5; CDR3aa: CASRRPGQGSDTQYF; CDR3nt: TGTGCCAGCAGGCGGCCTGGACAGGGCAGCGATACGCAGTATTTT
j_gene: TRBJ1-5; abundance: once; d_gene: TRBD1; v_gene: TRBV7-2; CDR3aa: CASSLDRTGETTQHF; CDR3nt: TGTGCCAGCAGCTTAGATAGGACAGGGGAAACGACCCAGCATTTT
j_gene: TRBJ1-6; abundance: -; d_gene: -; v_gene: TRBV30; CDR3aa: CAWRLAGADYNSPLHF; CDR3nt: TGTGCCTGGAGGCTTGCGGGGGCAGATTATAATTCACCCCTCCACTTT
j_gene: TRBJ1-1; abundance: -; d_gene: TRBD1; v_gene: TRBV5-6; CDR3aa: CASSLKQGARAFF; CDR3nt: TGTGCCAGCAGCTTAAAACAGGGGGCGCGGGCTTTCTTT
j_gene: TRBJ1-1; abundance: -; d_gene: TRBD1; v_gene: TRBV14; CDR3aa: CASSQSTGTTEAFF; CDR3nt: TGTGCCAGCAGCCAATCGACAGGGACGACTGAAGCTTTCTTT
j_gene: TRBJ2-5; abundance: -; d_gene: TRBD1; v_gene: TRBV9; CDR3aa: CASSPQTGKRETQYF; CDR3nt: TGTGCCAGCAGCCCCCAGACAGGGAAGAGGGAGACCCAGTACTTC
j_gene: TRBJ2-3; abundance: -; d_gene: TRBD2; v_gene: TRBV11-2; CDR3aa: CASSSRLAGELRADTQYF; CDR3nt: TGTGCCAGCAGCTCAAGACTAGCGGGAGAGCTTCGCGCAGATACGCAGTATTTT
j_gene: TRBJ2-2; abundance: -; d_gene: -; v_gene: TRBV5-1; CDR3aa: CASSSLTGLNTGELFF; CDR3nt: TGCGCCAGCAGCTCCCTGACGGGATTGAACACCGGGGAGCTGTTTTTT